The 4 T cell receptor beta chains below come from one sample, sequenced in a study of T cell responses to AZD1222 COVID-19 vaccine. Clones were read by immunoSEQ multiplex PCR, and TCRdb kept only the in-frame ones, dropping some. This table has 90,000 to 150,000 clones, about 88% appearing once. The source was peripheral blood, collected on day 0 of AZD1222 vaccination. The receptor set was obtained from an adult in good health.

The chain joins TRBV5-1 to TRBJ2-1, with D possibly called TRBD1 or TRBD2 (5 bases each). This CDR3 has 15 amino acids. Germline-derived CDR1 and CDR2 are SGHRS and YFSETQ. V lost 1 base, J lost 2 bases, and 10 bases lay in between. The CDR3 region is CASSLRDGAYNEQFF. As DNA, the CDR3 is TGCGCCAGCAGCTTGCGGGACGGTGCCTACAATGAGCAGTTCTTC.

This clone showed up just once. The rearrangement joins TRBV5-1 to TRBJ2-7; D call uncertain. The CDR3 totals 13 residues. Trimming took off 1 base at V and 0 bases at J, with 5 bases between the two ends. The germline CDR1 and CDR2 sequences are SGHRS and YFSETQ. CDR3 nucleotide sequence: TGCGCCAGCAGCTTGCCGAGCTCCTACGAGCAGTACTTC. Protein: CASSLPSSYEQYF.

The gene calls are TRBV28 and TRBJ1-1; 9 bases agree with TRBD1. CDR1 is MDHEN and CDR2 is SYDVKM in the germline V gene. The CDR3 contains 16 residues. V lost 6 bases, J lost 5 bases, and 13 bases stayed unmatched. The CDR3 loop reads CASSPRGGTGKTEAFF. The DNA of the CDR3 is TGTGCCAGCAGCCCTAGAGGTGGGACAGGGAAAACTGAAGCTTTCTTT.

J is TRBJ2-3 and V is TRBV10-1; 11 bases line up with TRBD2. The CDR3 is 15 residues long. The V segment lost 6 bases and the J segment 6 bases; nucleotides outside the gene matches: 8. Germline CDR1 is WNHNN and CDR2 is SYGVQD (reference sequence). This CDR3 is CASSLLAGEGDTQYF. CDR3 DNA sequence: TGCGCCAGCAGCCTACTAGCGGGAGAGGGTGATACGCAGTATTTT.